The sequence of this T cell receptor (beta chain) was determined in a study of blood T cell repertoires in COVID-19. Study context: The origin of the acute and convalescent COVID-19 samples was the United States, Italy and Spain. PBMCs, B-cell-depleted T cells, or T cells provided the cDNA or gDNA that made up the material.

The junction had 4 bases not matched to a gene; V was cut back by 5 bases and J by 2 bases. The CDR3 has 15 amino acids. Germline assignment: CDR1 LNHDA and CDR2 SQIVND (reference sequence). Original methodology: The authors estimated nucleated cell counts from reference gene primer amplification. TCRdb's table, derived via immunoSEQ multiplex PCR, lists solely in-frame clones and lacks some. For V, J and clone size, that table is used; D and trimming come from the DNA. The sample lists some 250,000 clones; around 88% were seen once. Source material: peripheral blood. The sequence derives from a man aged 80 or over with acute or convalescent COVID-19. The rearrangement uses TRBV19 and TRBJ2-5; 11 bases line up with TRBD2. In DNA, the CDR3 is TGTGCCAGTAGTCGGGTAGCGGGGGGGCAAGAGACCCAGTACTTC. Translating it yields CASSRVAGGQETQYF.